Listed below are T cell receptor beta chains from one sample, sequenced in a study of vaccination and CD4 T cells after COVID-19. No antigens are known for them. TCRdb reprocessed the PCR reads with MiXCR, giving one entry per CDR3 protein. The table lists 6,900 or so distinct CDR3 sequences, roughly two fifths of them singletons. The sequenced sample was CD4+ T cells from blood, cultured in vitro. These receptors were taken from a human donor in good health. Both conserved end residues are part of each CDR3. The D gene is left open where the match is weak. Not all rows give a size; the values are once, few, many and, for expanded clones, a class.

j_call clone_size v_call d_call cdr3_length cdr3_nt cdr3_aa
TRBJ2-5 NA TRBV7-2 TRBD2 15 TGTGCCAGCAGCTTAGCGCGGGAGGGCGGGGAGACCCAGTACTTC CASSLAREGGETQYF
TRBJ2-3 NA TRBV30 TRBD2 19 TGTGCCTGGAGCGCAGCACGGACTAGCGGGGGCGGAAGCACAGATACGCAGTATTTT CAWSAARTSGGGSTDTQYF
TRBJ1-5 few TRBV19 NA 14 TGTGCCAGTAGTAAACAGGACGGAGTAACGCCCCAGCATTTT CASSKQDGVTPQHF
TRBJ1-2 NA TRBV7-9 NA 16 TGTGCCAGCAGCTTAGTTGGTTCCGGAGCTAACTATGGCTACACCTTC CASSLVGSGANYGYTF
TRBJ2-3 few TRBV24-1 TRBD2 19 TGTGCCACCAGTGACCTACCGGGACTAGCGGGAGGTGGCACAGATACGCAGTATTTT CATSDLPGLAGGGTDTQYF
TRBJ2-7 NA TRBV11-2 NA 15 TGTGCCAGCAGCTTAGATGCCTGGGTTGGGTACGAGCAGTACTTC CASSLDAWVGYEQYF
TRBJ2-2 NA TRBV11-3 NA 13 TGTGCCAGCTCCTACCAACAAACCGGGGAGCTGTTTTTT CASSYQQTGELFF
TRBJ2-1 NA TRBV14 TRBD2 14 TGTGCCAGCAGCCAGAGCGGGGGGGTCAATGAGCAGTTCTTC CASSQSGGVNEQFF
TRBJ1-5 NA TRBV7-8 TRBD1 18 TGTGCCAGCAGCCCCCGTCCCCCGGGACAGGGGATTAATCAGCCCCAGCATTTT CASSPRPPGQGINQPQHF
TRBJ2-2 NA TRBV6-1 TRBD1 12 TGTGCCAACAGGGGGGTGACCGGGGAGCTGTTTTTT CANRGVTGELFF
TRBJ2-3 few TRBV2 NA 18 TGTGCCAGCAGTGAAGATGTAAGGAGTCCCCTTAGCACAGATACGCAGTATTTT CASSEDVRSPLSTDTQYF
TRBJ1-1 NA TRBV6-5 NA 14 TGTGCCAGCAGTTCCCCCTCGGGGAACACTGAAGCTTTCTTT CASSSPSGNTEAFF
TRBJ2-2 NA TRBV7-8 TRBD1 15 TGTGCCAGCAGCTTAATACAGGGGGGTTCCGGGGAGCTGTTTTTT CASSLIQGGSGELFF
TRBJ2-1 few TRBV25-1 NA 16 TGTGCCAGCAGTGTGGGGCAATCCCCACCCTACACTGAGCAGTTCTTC CASSVGQSPPYTEQFF
TRBJ2-1 NA TRBV10-1 TRBD1 13 TGCGCCAGCAGTGAGGGGACAGGAGGGGTTCAGTTCTTC CASSEGTGGVQFF
TRBJ2-2 few TRBV6-5 TRBD1 15 TGTGCCAGCAGTTGGGACAGAGACTTCACCGGGGAGCTGTTTTTT CASSWDRDFTGELFF
TRBJ1-2 large TRBV10-3 TRBD1 10 TGTGCCATCGGGACAGCTGGCTACACCTTC CAIGTAGYTF
TRBJ1-2 NA TRBV6-5 TRBD1 14 TGTGCCAGCAGTTCACTGACAGGGTCAAGCGGCTACACCTTC CASSSLTGSSGYTF
TRBJ1-4 NA TRBV7-2 TRBD1 16 TGTGCCAGCAGCTTAGGAGACAGGACAGGGGGCGAAAAACTGTTTTTT CASSLGDRTGGEKLFF
TRBJ2-3 few TRBV15 NA 15 TGTGCCACCAGCAGAGACCCAGTGAGCACAGATACGCAGTATTTT CATSRDPVSTDTQYF
TRBJ1-1 NA TRBV6-1 TRBD1 14 TGTGCCAGCAGGTTGGACAGGGTGAACACTGAAGCTTTCTTT CASRLDRVNTEAFF
TRBJ2-5 NA TRBV20-1 NA 13 TGCAGTGCTACCGCAGGGATTATGGAGACCCAGTGCTTC CSATAGIMETQCF
TRBJ2-1 NA TRBV30 NA 12 TGTGCCTGGAGTGTAAAGGCTCATGAGCAGTTCTTC CAWSVKAHEQFF
TRBJ2-5 once TRBV5-1 TRBD1 13 TGCGCCAGCAGCCGACAGGGGCGGGAGACCCAGTACTTC CASSRQGRETQYF